This passage covers 29 T cell receptor beta chains from one sample sequenced in a study of CD8 T cells in Susac syndrome. Reverse transcription of about 0.45 to 1 ug RNA was performed with random hexamers. Via MiXCR, TCRdb re-called the immunoSEQ multiplex PCR reads, giving one row per CDR3 protein. The sample holds some 400,000 distinct CDR3 sequences; approximately 85% are singletons and the top ten take 0.09% to 0.15%. Specimen: CD8+ T cells from PBMCs. Source of these receptors: a human donor with multiple sclerosis.

J is TRBJ1-1 and V is TRBV2; no reliable D call. The V end lost 6 bases, the J end lost 7 bases, and 6 bases lay between the germline ends. There are 10 residues in the CDR3. Germline-derived CDR1 and CDR2 are SNHLY and FYNNEI. CDR3 bases: TGTGCCAGCAGGGGAGATGAAGCTTTCTTT. Residues: CASRGDEAFF.

Notes on this clonotype: The junction differs from germline at one of its ends, possibly a read error. The V gene is TRBV28, the J gene TRBJ1-1, with unresolved D. Germline lookup yields CDR1 MDHEN and CDR2 SYDVKM. CDR3 length equals 13 residues. CDR3: CASSFPGGTEASF. The CDR3 nucleotides read TGTGCCAGCAGTTTTCCTGGCGGCACTGAAGCTTCCTTT.

The chain combines TRBV19 with TRBJ1-1; D is unclear. The CDR3 contains 13 residues. The germline V gene encodes CDR1 LNHDA and CDR2 SQIVND (reference sequence). With 3 bases removed from V and 0 bases from J, the gap between germline ends came to 5 bases. The CDR3 sequence is CASSIALNTEAFF. The CDR3 nucleotides read TGTGCCAGTAGTATTGCTCTGAACACTGAAGCTTTCTTT.

The V call is TRBV11-2, the J call TRBJ2-1; 11 positions agree with TRBD2. This CDR3 spans 18 amino acids. Per the germline V gene, CDR1 is SGHAT and CDR2 is FQNNGV. The V and J ends lost 0 bases and 3 bases, in that order; junction bases with no gene match: 7. The CDR3 DNA is TGTGCCAGCAGCTTAGATGGAACTAGCGGGGGCTTCTACAATGAGCAGTTCTTC. As protein: CASSLDGTSGGFYNEQFF.

V and J are TRBV6-1 and TRBJ1-5, with 7 bases lining up with TRBD1. V gave up 5 bases and J gave up 1 base; unmatched junction bases: 11. Germline V lookup: CDR1 MNHNS, CDR2 SASEGT. The length of the CDR3 is 17 residues. The CDR3 DNA follows: TGTGCCAGCAGTCGCTTCGGACAGGCGATGAGCAATCAGCCCCAGCATTTT. It is translated as CASSRFGQAMSNQPQHF.

The genes are TRBV24-1 and TRBJ2-1; 10 nucleotides agree with TRBD1. Germline loops: CDR1 KGHDR, CDR2 SFDVKD. The V segment lost 4 bases and the J segment 6 bases; nucleotides outside the gene matches: 5. CDR3 length: 15 amino acids. The CDR3 nucleotides read TGTGCCACCAGTGAGCCGGGACAGGGGATCAATGAGCAGTTCTTC. Amino acids: CATSEPGQGINEQFF.

In this sample, this clonotype turned up once. The chain combines TRBV2 with TRBJ2-3, with a weak D call TRBD1 (5 bases). Germline assignment: CDR1 SNHLY and CDR2 FYNNEI. This CDR3 region has 15 residues. Trimming took off 7 bases at V and 1 base at J, with 15 bases between the two ends. The CDR3 coding sequence is TGTGCCAGCAACCCACTGGACACGCGCACAGATACGCAGTATTTT. This sequence encodes CASNPLDTRTDTQYF.

The chain recombines TRBV12-3 or TRBV12-4 with TRBJ2-3, with unresolved D. Trimming left V 5 bases short and J 3 bases short, with 15 bases between. The CDR3 spans 15 residues. The CDR3, as DNA: TGTGCCAGCAGTCCCTTCCCCCCGCCGACAGATACGCAGTATTTT. Protein sequence: CASSPFPPPTDTQYF.

The chain carries TRBV15 and TRBJ2-1; 9 bases fit TRBD1. Germline loops: CDR1 LNHNV, CDR2 YYDKDF (reference sequence). V shed 9 bases, J shed 8 bases, and the junction held 8 bases outside the gene matches. The CDR3 consists of 13 residues. Here the CDR3 reads CATQAGTGYEQFF. The CDR3 DNA reads TGTGCCACTCAAGCCGGGACAGGGTATGAGCAGTTCTTC.

The chain recombines TRBV4-1 with TRBJ1-6; D gene unclear. The CDR3 totals 14 residues. V was shortened by 7 bases and J by 4 bases, with 11 bases between the two germline ends. Per germline, CDR1 MGHRA and CDR2 YSYEKL. CDR3 DNA: TGCGCCAGCAACTTAGACGGGTATAATTCACCCCTCCACTTT. It encodes CASNLDGYNSPLHF.

The chain recombines TRBV7-9 with TRBJ2-1; 9 bases line up with TRBD2. V dropped 5 bases and J dropped 8; count of bases not matched to a gene: 7. The CDR3 consists of 14 residues. Germline values: CDR1 SEHNR, CDR2 FQNEAQ (reference sequence). The CDR3 DNA follows: TGTGCCAGCAGCCCTGGGACTAGCCTAGATGAGCAGTTCTTC. This codes for CASSPGTSLDEQFF.

The rearrangement joins TRBV30 to TRBJ2-1; 7 bases are a match to TRBD2. The CDR3 consists of 15 residues. Germline-derived CDR1 and CDR2 are GTSNPN and SVGIG (reference sequence). V shed 4 bases, J shed 5 bases, and the junction held 11 bases outside the gene matches. The CDR3, as DNA: TGTGCCTGGACCGACGGGAGGACCAACAACAATGAGCAGTTCTTC. Encoded protein: CAWTDGRTNNNEQFF. The entire variable domain, with the rest obtained from reference TRBV30 and TRBJ2-1, is as follows: SQTIHQWPATLVQPVGSPLSLECTVEGTSNPNLYWYRQAAGRGLQLLFYSVGIGQISSEVPQNLSASRPQDRQFILSSKKLLLSDSGFYLCAWTDGRTNNNEQFFGPGTRLTVL.

The V and J genes are TRBV16 and TRBJ2-7; 13 bases line up with TRBD2. Germline V gives CDR1 KGHSY, CDR2 FQNENV. V lost 2 bases to trimming and J lost 0 bases; unmatched junction nucleotides: 1. This CDR3 region has 16 residues. CDR3 sequence reads: CASSQGTSGTSYEQYF. CDR3 nucleotide sequence: TGTGCCAGCAGCCAAGGGACTAGCGGGACCTCCTACGAGCAGTACTTC.

This clonotype was counted only a few times. The J gene is TRBJ1-1, the V gene TRBV2; unclear D gene. The CDR3 totals 11 residues. The ends were cut back, 8 bases at V and 4 bases at J, with 8 bases in the middle. Per germline, CDR1 SNHLY and CDR2 FYNNEI. The CDR3 spells CASVSATEAFF. The DNA for the CDR3 is TGTGCCAGCGTCTCGGCCACTGAAGCTTTCTTT.

The genes are TRBV27 and TRBJ2-1; D is perhaps TRBD1 (6 bases). CDR3 length: 17 residues. The V and J ends lost 0 bases and 8 bases respectively, with 20 bases between them. In germline, CDR1 is MNHEY, CDR2 SMNVEV (reference sequence). This CDR3 is CASSLSSQGRTIYEQFF. Written as DNA, the CDR3 is TGTGCCAGCAGTTTATCCTCACAGGGCAGGACAATTTATGAGCAGTTCTTC.

This chain uses TRBV19 with TRBJ1-5, with 7 bases fitting TRBD1. The V gene's germline CDR1 is LNHDA and CDR2 SQIVND (reference sequence). V lost 8 bases, J lost 5 bases, and 3 bases stayed unmatched. The CDR3 is 12 amino acids. This chain's CDR3 is CASVQGDQPQHF. The CDR3, as DNA: TGTGCCAGTGTCCAGGGGGATCAGCCCCAGCATTTT.

This chain uses TRBV6-1 with TRBJ2-3, with 11 positions matching TRBD2. Germline values: CDR1 MNHNS, CDR2 SASEGT. CDR3 length: 19 amino acids. V lost 3 bases and J lost 4; bases outside the gene matches: 15. The CDR3 DNA follows: TGTGCCAGCAGTGACCCCGAACTAGCGGGGGCCCCATCTCCAGATACGCAGTATTTT. Translation gives CASSDPELAGAPSPDTQYF.

V gene TRBV30 combines with J gene TRBJ1-1; a weak D match, TRBD1 (5 bases). V was trimmed by 8 bases and J by 3 bases, leaving 13 bases between them. The CDR3 has 12 amino acids. Germline CDR1 and CDR2: GTSNPN and SVGIG (reference sequence). CDR3 protein: CAHQGVDTEAFF. The CDR3 DNA reads TGTGCCCACCAGGGAGTAGACACTGAAGCTTTCTTT.

Here the CDR3 DNA reads TGTGCCAGCAGTTACATAGGGGGGAGCACTGAAGCTTTCTTT. Encoded protein: CASSYIGGSTEAFF. This chain connects TRBV6-2 or TRBV6-3 to TRBJ1-1, with D perhaps matching TRBD1 (6 bases). Per germline, CDR1 MNHEY and CDR2 SVGEGT. The V gene lost 2 bases and the J gene lost 4 bases, with 11 bases spanning the gap. The CDR3 totals 14 residues.

A few counts support this clonotype. V is TRBV5-5 and J is TRBJ2-5, with D perhaps TRBD1 (6 bases). There are 15 residues in the CDR3. The V end lost 4 bases, the J end lost 5 bases, and 18 bases lay between the germline ends. CDR1 SGHKS and CDR2 YYEKEE come from the germline V gene (reference sequence). CDR3 coding DNA: TGTGCCAGCAGCGGGGGAACAGGGTCCGGGGAGACCCAGTACTTC. Protein sequence: CASSGGTGSGETQYF. The full variable domain, in which reference TRBV5-5 and TRBJ2-5 provide the parts outside the CDR3, is DAGVTQSPTHLIKTRGQQVTLRCSPISGHKSVSWYQQVLGQGPQFIFQYYEKEERGRGNFPDRFSARQFPNYSSELNVNALLLGDSALYLCASSGGTGSGETQYFGPGTRLLVL.

The rearrangement joins TRBV4-1 to TRBJ1-1, with D possibly matching TRBD1 (6 bases). CDR1 is MGHRA, CDR2 YSYEKL, per germline. The CDR3 extends over 14 amino acids. The V end was cut by 1 base, the J end by 3 bases, with 9 bases between. The DNA for the CDR3 is TGCGCCAGCAGCCAAGGACAGGCCTACACTGAAGCTTTCTTT. The encoded protein is CASSQGQAYTEAFF.

The chain has TRBV13 and TRBJ1-1; TRBD1 aligns across 8 bases. The CDR3 length is 15 residues. Germline lookup yields CDR1 PRHDT and CDR2 FYEKMQ (reference sequence). Trimming cost V 5 bases and J 2 bases; bases outside gene matches: 7. The CDR3 DNA sequence: TGTGCCAGCAGCCACTCCGGGACAGGTAACACTGAAGCTTTCTTT. It translates to CASSHSGTGNTEAFF.

V is TRBV4-1 and J is TRBJ2-1; possibly TRBD1 or TRBD2 for D (5 bases each). Trimming stripped 4 bases from V and 1 base from J, with 11 bases between. This CDR3 region has 15 residues. CDR1 MGHRA and CDR2 YSYEKL come from the germline V gene. CDR3 loop: CASSPTEGSYNEQFF. The CDR3 region has the DNA TGCGCCAGCAGCCCGACAGAGGGTTCCTACAATGAGCAGTTCTTC.

The V gene is TRBV28, the J gene TRBJ2-5, with D perhaps matching TRBD1 or TRBD2 (5 bases each). The length of the CDR3 is 16 residues. The germline gives CDR1 MDHEN, CDR2 SYDVKM. Trimming took off 5 bases at V and 2 bases at J, with 18 bases between the two ends. CDR3 bases: TGTGCCAGCAGTACGTACAACCCGGGACCTCAAGAGACCCAGTACTTC. It codes for CASSTYNPGPQETQYF.

This sequence joins TRBV30 and TRBJ1-4; no reliable D call. The CDR3 length is 12 residues. V lost 4 bases, J lost 4 bases, and 7 bases lay in between. Germline V gene sequence: CDR1 GTSNPN, CDR2 SVGIG (reference sequence). CDR3 sequence (DNA): TGTGCCTGGAATGGAGTTAATGAAAAACTGTTTTTT. Translation gives CAWNGVNEKLFF.

The chain combines TRBV28 with TRBJ1-2; 8 bases are shared with TRBD1. Germline V gene data show CDR1 as MDHEN and CDR2 as SYDVKM. The length of the CDR3 is 13 residues. V shed 5 bases, J shed 2 bases, and the junction held 1 base outside the gene matches. The CDR3 protein is CASSHRGNYGYTF. CDR3 nucleotides: TGTGCCAGCAGTCACAGGGGGAACTATGGCTACACCTTC.

This chain links TRBV7-9 with TRBJ2-7; 7 bases are shared with TRBD1. After removal of 4 bases from V and 8 bases from J, the junction contained 11 bases not matched to a gene. CDR3 length: 14 amino acids. Per germline, CDR1 SEHNR and CDR2 FQNEAQ (reference sequence). As DNA, the CDR3 is TGTGCCAGCAGCTCCGAAGAACAGGGGATCAAGCAGTACTTC. Translation gives CASSSEEQGIKQYF. Combining the CDR3 with reference TRBV7-9 and TRBJ2-7 gives the whole variable domain DTGVSQNPRHKITKRGQNVTFRCDPISEHNRLYWYRQTLGQGPEFLTYFQNEAQLEKSRLLSDRFSAERPKGSFSTLEIQRTEQGDSAMYLCASSSEEQGIKQYFGPGTRLTVT.

This clonotype was counted once. The chain employs TRBV27 and TRBJ2-7; 9 nucleotides line up with TRBD2. This CDR3 region has 13 residues. The V gene end was trimmed by 5 bases and the J gene end by 4 bases; junction bases not matched to a gene: 3. Germline-derived CDR1 and CDR2 are MNHEY and SMNVEV (reference sequence). The CDR3 sequence: CASSTGLAYEQYF. CDR3 in DNA: TGTGCCAGCAGTACCGGACTAGCGTACGAGCAGTACTTC.

The chain recombines TRBV12-3 or TRBV12-4 with TRBJ2-1, with no clear D. The CDR3 extends over 13 amino acids. Between the trimmed V and J ends, which lost 5 bases and 8 bases, there was a span of 13 bases. The CDR3 DNA sequence: TGTGCCAGCAGTCACCGCCCGGATTATGAGCAGTTCTTC. The encoded protein is CASSHRPDYEQFF.